Below, 24 T cell receptor beta chains from the same sample are listed, as sequenced in a study of glioma-infiltrating T cells after dendritic cell vaccination. Some clones are missing from TCRdb's copy, which holds only in-frame ones; the method was immunoSEQ multiplex PCR. There are about 95,000 clones in the sample; more than 75% occur only once, and less than 3% lies in the top ten. The sample consisted of blood, taken before dendritic cell vaccination. All receptors derive from a human donor with glioblastoma.

The gene calls are TRBV27 and TRBJ2-7, with TRBD1 matching over 10 bases. The junction had 7 bases not matched to a gene; V was cut back by 2 bases and J by 6 bases. Per germline, CDR1 MNHEY and CDR2 SMNVEV (reference sequence). The CDR3 is made up of 15 amino acids. The CDR3 DNA is TGTGCCAGCAGTTTACGTGGGACAGGGGAGGGCGAGCAGTACTTC. Translated: CASSLRGTGEGEQYF.

The V call is TRBV30, the J call TRBJ1-1; D remains unclear. Germline assignment: CDR1 GTSNPN and CDR2 SVGIG (reference sequence). V lost 4 bases and J lost 1, with 10 bases in between. The length of the CDR3 is 13 residues. CDR3 region: CAWKKGANTEAFF. CDR3 nucleotide sequence: TGTGCCTGGAAAAAGGGAGCGAACACTGAAGCTTTCTTT.

This chain links TRBV5-6 with TRBJ2-5; TRBD2 matches at 10 bases. Germline-derived CDR1 and CDR2 are SGHDT and YYEEEE. The junction had 9 bases not matched to a gene; V was cut back by 2 bases and J by 11 bases. The CDR3 is made up of 14 amino acids. Here the CDR3 DNA reads TGTGCCAGCAGCTTTGCATCTAGCGGGAGAGAGCAGTACTTC. It translates to CASSFASSGREQYF.

This clone was observed a handful of times. The chain couples TRBV7-2 to TRBJ1-2, with D unresolved. Trimming took 5 bases from V and 3 from J, leaving 13 bases between them. The CDR3 length is 14 residues. Germline V gene sequence: CDR1 SGHTA, CDR2 FQGNSA. The CDR3 nucleotides read TGTGCCAGCAGCCAATGGGCCGGGGACTATGGCTACACCTTC. Encoded protein: CASSQWAGDYGYTF.

The rearrangement links TRBV2 to TRBJ2-7, with TRBD2 as a possible D gene (6 bases). The CDR3 is made up of 15 amino acids. Trimming removed 8 bases at V and 0 bases at J, with 17 bases between. CDR1 and CDR2 from the germline V gene are SNHLY and FYNNEI. In nucleotides, the CDR3 is TGTGCCAGCTCCCTCGGGGACTCCCTCTCCTACGAGCAGTACTTC. Translating it yields CASSLGDSLSYEQYF.

The genes are TRBV6-1 and TRBJ2-5, with 9 bases that match TRBD2. CDR1 MNHNS and CDR2 SASEGT come from the germline V gene. This CDR3 is 15 amino acids long. V was clipped by 0 bases and J by 2 bases; unmatched bases: 1. DNA for the CDR3: TGTGCCAGCAGTGAAGCGGCGGGGGGGCAAGAGACCCAGTACTTC. As protein: CASSEAAGGQETQYF.

As regards this clone: Other DNA sequences in the sample encode the same CDR3. CDR3 loop: CASSEDRGRGTEAFF. Written as DNA, the CDR3 is TGTGCCAGCAGTGAAGATAGGGGGCGAGGCACTGAAGCTTTCTTT. The V call is TRBV2, the J call TRBJ1-1, with TRBD1 identical over 7 bases. CDR3 length equals 15 residues. Germline V gives CDR1 SNHLY, CDR2 FYNNEI. Losses at the gene ends were 1 base for V and 4 bases for J; bases not matched to a gene: 6. Full variable domain (outside the CDR3, taken from reference TRBV2 and TRBJ1-1): EPEVTQTPSHQVTQMGQEVILRCVPISNHLYFYWYRQILGQKVEFLVSFYNNEISEKSEIFDDQFSVERPDGSNFTLKIRSTKLEDSAMYFCASSEDRGRGTEAFFGQGTRLTVV.

The chain combines TRBV5-1 with TRBJ2-7; 8 bases map to TRBD2. CDR1 is SGHRS, CDR2 YFSETQ, per germline. V was clipped by 3 bases and J by 1 base; unmatched bases: 3. The CDR3 has 14 amino acids. CDR3 coding DNA: TGCGCCAGCAGCTCAATAGCGGGGTCCTACGAGCAGTACTTC. Translation gives CASSSIAGSYEQYF.

This clone was seen once. The J gene is TRBJ1-5, the V gene TRBV4-3; 10 bases are a match to TRBD1. The ends lost 4 bases at V and 7 bases at J; junction bases unmatched: 4. This CDR3 has 14 residues. The germline CDR1 and CDR2 sequences are LGHNA and YSLEER. CDR3 amino acids: CASSPTGGRQPQHF. CDR3 DNA: TGCGCCAGCAGCCCGACAGGGGGCCGACAGCCCCAGCATTTT.

The V call is TRBV19, the J call TRBJ2-3; D not certain. This CDR3 region has 13 residues. CDR1 is LNHDA, CDR2 SQIVND, per germline (reference sequence). V lost 6 bases to trimming and J lost 2 bases, with 9 bases between them. CDR3 nucleotides: TGTGCCAGTAGCCAGAGACACACAGATACGCAGTATTTT. Amino acids: CASSQRHTDTQYF. Based on the CDR3 plus reference TRBV19 and TRBJ2-3, the full variable domain is DGGITQSPKYLFRKEGQNVTLSCEQNLNHDAMYWYRQDPGQGLRLIYYSQIVNDFQKGDIAEGYSVSREKKESFPLTVTSAQKNPTAFYLCASSQRHTDTQYFGPGTRLTVL.

This chain connects TRBV5-1 to TRBJ2-5, with 7 bases aligning to TRBD2. The J call is doubtful: the DNA matches TRBJ2-7 better. Germline V gene lookup returns CDR1 SGHRS and CDR2 YFSETQ. There are 13 residues in the CDR3. The CDR3 loop is CASSHGGGYEQYF. The DNA of the CDR3 is TGCGCCAGCAGCCACGGCGGGGGCTACGAGCAGTACTTC.

The J gene is TRBJ1-5, the V gene TRBV6-6; no reliable D call. The CDR3 consists of 14 residues. The germline CDR1 and CDR2 sequences are MNHNY and SVGAGI (reference sequence). V lost 0 bases, J lost 6 bases, and 9 bases lay in between. CDR3 DNA sequence: TGTGCCAGCAGTTACTCGAGCGGCCGTCAGCCCCAGCATTTT. Translated: CASSYSSGRQPQHF.

The chain carries TRBV18 and TRBJ2-7; 7 bases align to TRBD2. CDR1 and CDR2 (germline): KGHSH, LQKENI. The junction had 17 bases not matched to a gene; V was cut back by 3 bases and J by 3 bases. This CDR3 has 18 residues. DNA of the CDR3: TGTGCCAGCTCACCCCTGATTAAAACGGGGGGTGCCCTCTACGAGCAGTACTTC. Encoded protein: CASSPLIKTGGALYEQYF.

The J gene is TRBJ2-5, the V gene TRBV7-2; TRBD1 agrees at 10 bases. From germline, CDR1 is SGHTA and CDR2 FQGNSA. The V gene end was trimmed by 6 bases and the J gene end by 3 bases; junction bases not matched to a gene: 4. The CDR3 has 14 residues. CDR3 nucleotide sequence: TGTGCCAGCAGGACTGGGACAGGGGAAGAGACCCAGTACTTC. Translated, it gives CASRTGTGEETQYF.

The chain recombines TRBV9 with TRBJ1-1; 7 bases fit TRBD1. Germline CDR1 reads SGDLS; CDR2 reads YYNGEE. The V gene end was trimmed by 4 bases and the J gene end by 1 base; junction bases not matched to a gene: 4. This CDR3 has 14 amino acids. The CDR3 sequence: CASSSTGANTEAFF. Here the CDR3 DNA reads TGTGCCAGCAGCTCCACAGGGGCGAACACTGAAGCTTTCTTT.

V is TRBV6-5 and J is TRBJ2-7; TRBD2 agrees at 7 bases. CDR1 and CDR2 from the germline V gene are MNHEY and SVGAGI. J was trimmed by 2 bases and V by 2 bases; bases with no gene match: 3. The CDR3 loop spans 14 amino acids. The CDR3 loop reads CASSYRGEPYEQYF. CDR3 sequence (DNA): TGTGCCAGCAGTTACCGGGGGGAACCCTACGAGCAGTACTTC.

The V gene is TRBV2, the J gene TRBJ2-1; maybe TRBD2 (6 bases). The germline CDR1 and CDR2 sequences are SNHLY and FYNNEI. This CDR3 has 14 amino acids. V dropped 8 bases and J dropped 7 bases, with 18 bases sitting between them. The CDR3 here is CASGEAITENEQFF. In nucleotides, the CDR3 is TGTGCCAGCGGGGAGGCCATTACTGAGAATGAGCAGTTCTTC.

The V call is TRBV4-1, the J call TRBJ2-7, with 8 positions matching TRBD2. The CDR3 extends over 14 amino acids. The V gene end was trimmed by 0 bases and the J gene end by 4 bases; junction bases not matched to a gene: 2. Germline CDR1 reads MGHRA; CDR2 reads YSYEKL. The CDR3 loop is CASSQEGTSYEQYF. The CDR3 DNA reads TGCGCCAGCAGCCAAGAAGGGACTAGTTACGAGCAGTACTTC.

The V gene is TRBV5-6, the J gene TRBJ2-3; D is unresolved. The CDR3 is 11 residues long. Per the germline V gene, CDR1 is SGHDT and CDR2 is YYEEEE. The ends were cut back, 5 bases at V and 3 bases at J, with 4 bases in the middle. For the CDR3, the DNA is TGTGCCAGCAGTCAAACAGATACGCAGTATTTT. It encodes CASSQTDTQYF.

V and J are TRBV7-2 and TRBJ2-7; 8 positions match TRBD2. V shed 7 bases, J shed 4 bases, and the junction held 9 bases outside the gene matches. This CDR3 is built from 14 residues. From germline, CDR1 is SGHTA and CDR2 FQGNSA. The CDR3 DNA reads as TGTGCCAGCACTCTTACCCCGGGGGGGTACGAGCAGTACTTC. Translated: CASTLTPGGYEQYF.

A few counts support this clone. V usage is TRBV10-3 and J usage is TRBJ1-4; 9 nucleotides align to TRBD1. Per the germline V gene, CDR1 is ENHRY and CDR2 is SYGVKD. V lost 6 bases, J lost 5 bases, and 1 base stayed unmatched. The length of the CDR3 is 13 residues. Here the CDR3 reads CAIRGQGNEKLFF. The CDR3 DNA reads TGTGCCATCAGAGGACAGGGGAATGAAAAACTGTTTTTT.

The gene calls are TRBV6-1 and TRBJ1-5, with 10 nucleotides matching TRBD1. With 3 bases clipped from V and 2 bases from J, the junction kept 10 bases outside the gene matches. This CDR3 is built from 18 residues. Germline V lookup: CDR1 MNHNS, CDR2 SASEGT. CDR3 nucleotide sequence: TGTGCCAGCAGTGAGGGACAGGGGTTTGGCTGGGGCAATCAGCCCCAGCATTTT. It translates to CASSEGQGFGWGNQPQHF.

The V and J genes are TRBV9 and TRBJ2-7; D not resolved. With 3 bases removed from V and 5 bases from J, the gap between germline ends came to 15 bases. CDR3 length equals 14 residues. CDR1 is SGDLS and CDR2 is YYNGEE in the germline V gene. The CDR3 bases are TGTGCCAGCAGCGCACGTCTCTCGAGCGACGAGCAGTACTTC. This gives the protein CASSARLSSDEQYF.

The V gene is TRBV5-1, the J gene TRBJ2-3; 8 positions agree with TRBD2. Trimming removed 0 bases from V and 5 bases from J; junction bases left unmatched: 5. Germline-derived CDR1 and CDR2 are SGHRS and YFSETQ. The CDR3 is 15 residues long. DNA for the CDR3: TGCGCCAGCAGCTTGGCGGGGGGGGCCGTAGATACGCAGTATTTT. It specifies CASSLAGGAVDTQYF. Filled out from reference TRBV5-1 and TRBJ2-3, the complete variable domain reads KAGVTQTPRYLIKTRGQQVTLSCSPISGHRSVSWYQQTPGQGLQFLFEYFSETQRNKGNFPGRFSGRQFSNSRSEMNVSTLELGDSALYLCASSLAGGAVDTQYFGPGTRLTVL.